One and the same sample provided the 29 T cell receptor beta chains below, sequenced in a study of human T cells and chemical hapten exposure. Sample time point: pre-sensitization, week 0. Specified treatment: therapeutic diphenylcyclopropenone sensitization with weekly scalp DPC. TCRdb ran MiXCR on the RACE reads and lists one entry per CDR3 protein. The sample shows some 98,000 distinct CDR3 sequences, 10% to 14% of them seen only once. The source material was whole blood, sampled in connection with sensitization to the hapten diphenylcyclopropenone (DPC). Receptors were obtained from a woman aged 55-70 years with alopecia areata. Some clones in this sample may be carry-over from other donors' samples.

The chain uses TRBV7-3 and TRBJ1-2, with D unclear. Germline V lookup: CDR1 SGHTA, CDR2 FQGTGA. The CDR3 is made up of 13 amino acids. Deletions cut 1 base from V and 4 bases from J, with 7 bases between. The DNA of the CDR3 is TGTGCCAGCAGCTTAAGCATTCGCTATGGCTACACCTTC. The encoded protein is CASSLSIRYGYTF. Combining the CDR3 with reference TRBV7-3 and TRBJ1-2 gives the whole variable domain GAGVSQTPSNKVTEKGKYVELRCDPISGHTALYWYRQSLGQGPEFLIYFQGTGAADDSGLPNDRFFAVRPEGSVSTLKIQRTERGDSAVYLCASSLSIRYGYTFGSGTRLTVV.

This rearrangement joins TRBV9 to TRBJ1-6; 7 positions match TRBD1. This CDR3 region has 13 residues. V lost 5 bases to trimming and J lost 7 bases; unmatched junction nucleotides: 3. Germline assignment: CDR1 SGDLS and CDR2 YYNGEE. The CDR3 sequence: CASRTGINSPLHF. The CDR3 nucleotides are TGTGCCAGCAGGACAGGGATCAATTCACCCCTCCACTTT. Variable domain in full (rest from reference TRBV9 and TRBJ1-6): DSGVTQTPKHLITATGQRVTLRCSPRSGDLSVYWYQQSLDQGLQFLIQYYNGEERAKGNILERFSAQQFPDLHSELNLSSLELGDSALYFCASRTGINSPLHFGNGTRLTVT.

Notes on this clonotype: Just one base apart from a much larger clone, this may be a read error. The chain is built from TRBV18 and TRBJ1-2; D perhaps matches TRBD1 (5 bases). CDR3 length: 15 amino acids. Germline V CDR1 and CDR2: KGHSH, LQKENI. Trimming took 4 bases from V and 0 from J, leaving 12 bases between them. DNA for the CDR3: TGTGCCAGCTCACACCCGAGACAGACTAACTATGGCTACACCTTC. This gives the protein CASSHPRQTNYGYTF.

This chain's CDR3 is CASSVAGQSTDTQYF. The CDR3 coding sequence is TGTGCCAGCAGCGTAGCGGGACAGAGCACAGATACGCAGTATTTT. The chain joins TRBV9 to TRBJ2-3; the match to TRBD1 covers 7 bases. This CDR3 spans 15 amino acids. V was clipped by 0 bases and J by 0 bases; unmatched bases: 1. The V gene's germline CDR1 is SGDLS and CDR2 YYNGEE. Complete variable domain (other parts from reference TRBV9 and TRBJ2-3): DSGVTQTPKHLITATGQRVTLRCSPRSGDLSVYWYQQSLDQGLQFLIQYYNGEERAKGNILERFSAQQFPDLHSELNLSSLELGDSALYFCASSVAGQSTDTQYFGPGTRLTVL.

This clonotype was counted a few times. The chain links TRBV20-1 to TRBJ2-5, with a weak D call TRBD2 (6 bases). Germline-derived CDR1 and CDR2 are DFQATT and SNEGSKA (reference sequence). The germline V and J ends were trimmed by 4 bases and 5 bases, with 11 bases remaining between them. CDR3 length equals 12 residues. The CDR3 sequence: CSANGGYETQYF. Written as DNA, the CDR3 is TGCAGTGCTAACGGAGGGTACGAGACCCAGTACTTC.

This clonotype showed up many times. The gene calls are TRBV7-2 and TRBJ2-7; 9 nucleotides match TRBD2. From germline, CDR1 is SGHTA and CDR2 FQGNSA. The CDR3 has 14 amino acids. The V and J ends lost 5 bases and 4 bases, in that order; junction bases with no gene match: 6. Written as DNA, the CDR3 is TGTGCCAGCAGCCCCGGACTAGCGATTTACGAGCAGTACTTC. Protein product: CASSPGLAIYEQYF.

This clonotype was counted ten times or more. This sequence joins TRBV10-2 and TRBJ1-1; D possibly corresponds to TRBD1 (5 bases). Germline CDR1 WSHSY, CDR2 SAAADI. The CDR3 spans 14 residues. Between the trimmed V and J ends, which lost 8 bases and 1 base, there was a span of 14 bases. The CDR3, as DNA: TGCGCCAGCGGGGACTACCTGGGGAACACTGAAGCTTTCTTT. As protein: CASGDYLGNTEAFF.

For this clonotype: This may be a read error, as it is one base from a much larger clone. The V call is TRBV30, the J call TRBJ1-5; D unclear. Germline lookup yields CDR1 GTSNPN and CDR2 SVGIG (reference sequence). CDR3 length equals 13 residues. The CDR3 loop reads CAWSVDLHQHQHF. The CDR3 nucleotides are TGTGCCTGGAGTGTCGATTTACATCAGCACCAGCATTTT.

This clonotype was seen ten or more times. V and J are TRBV18 and TRBJ1-2; 11 bases fit TRBD1. The V gene end was trimmed by 2 bases and the J gene end by 8 bases; junction bases not matched to a gene: 10. Germline assignment: CDR1 KGHSH and CDR2 LQKENI. The CDR3 spans 16 residues. The DNA for the CDR3 is TGTGCCAGCTCACCAGCGGGGACAGGGGGAGAGAAAGGCTACACCTTC. Its protein is CASSPAGTGGEKGYTF.

In its sample, this clonotype was seen a few times. The CDR3 DNA reads TGTGCCAGCAGTCACGGGGGCAATCAGCCCCAGCATTTT. As protein: CASSHGGNQPQHF. The J gene is TRBJ1-5, the V gene TRBV27; no clear D. CDR3 length: 13 residues. Trimming took 5 bases from V and 2 from J, leaving 7 bases between them. Germline V CDR1 and CDR2: MNHEY, SMNVEV (reference sequence).

This chain connects TRBV7-6 to TRBJ2-5; 13 bases fit TRBD2. The CDR3 covers 15 residues. The ends lost 5 bases at V and 7 bases at J; junction bases unmatched: 7. Germline V lookup: CDR1 SGHVS, CDR2 FNYEAQ. Here the CDR3 reads CASSPTSGGPGTQYF. For the CDR3, the DNA is TGTGCCAGCAGCCCGACTAGCGGGGGGCCGGGGACCCAGTACTTC.

This clonotype was detected ten times or more. The chain employs TRBV12-3 or TRBV12-4 and TRBJ1-2, with 10 bases identical to TRBD1. Losses at the gene ends were 6 bases for V and 5 bases for J; bases not matched to a gene: 6. The CDR3 extends over 14 amino acids. The CDR3 nucleotides are TGTGCCAGCAGAGGGACAGGGGTCGGTTATGGCTACACCTTC. Encoded protein: CASRGTGVGYGYTF.

This clonotype has ten or more counts. This chain joins TRBV15 and TRBJ1-4; D might be TRBD1 (5 bases). This CDR3 is 13 amino acids long. V gave up 8 bases and J gave up 8 bases, with 15 bases separating them. From germline, CDR1 is LNHNV and CDR2 YYDKDF (reference sequence). The CDR3 loop is CATRRGWEEKLFF. The CDR3 DNA reads TGTGCCACCCGGCGGGGGTGGGAAGAAAAACTGTTTTTT.

In its sample, this clonotype was seen many times. The V and J genes are TRBV4-1 and TRBJ1-2; D ambiguous. The CDR3 runs 14 residues. Trimming took 0 bases from V and 5 from J, leaving 10 bases between them. Per germline, CDR1 MGHRA and CDR2 YSYEKL. The CDR3 is CASSQEGLPYGYTF. As DNA, the CDR3 is TGCGCCAGCAGCCAAGAGGGATTGCCGTATGGCTACACCTTC.

There are a few counts of this clonotype. The V gene is TRBV5-1, the J gene TRBJ2-3, with D perhaps matching TRBD1 or TRBD2 (6 bases each). Per germline, CDR1 SGHRS and CDR2 YFSETQ. Trimming pared 0 bases from V and 11 bases from J, leaving 16 bases between. This CDR3 contains 14 residues. The CDR3 DNA is TGCGCCAGCAGCTTGGAGGCGGGGCGAGGGGGGCAGTATTTT. Amino acid sequence: CASSLEAGRGGQYF.

The sample holds many counts of this clonotype. V and J are TRBV2 and TRBJ1-2; tentative D call: TRBD1 (6 bases). The V and J ends lost 9 bases and 1 base respectively, with 9 bases between them. CDR1 and CDR2 (germline): SNHLY, FYNNEI. The CDR3 runs 12 residues. The DNA for the CDR3 is TGTGCCAGACAGGGCCGTAACTATGGCTACACCTTC. Protein: CARQGRNYGYTF.

This clonotype was seen ten or more times. The genes are TRBV29-1 and TRBJ2-1; D is uncertain. This CDR3 contains 18 residues. Trimming removed 0 bases at V and 4 bases at J, with 22 bases between. CDR1 is SQVTM and CDR2 is ANQGSEA in the germline V gene. For the CDR3, the DNA is TGCAGCGTTGAAGATCTGCCAGACGTTAAGTTCCATTACAATGAGCAGTTCTTC. This encodes CSVEDLPDVKFHYNEQFF.

In its sample, this clonotype was seen a few times. The chain joins TRBV18 to TRBJ2-1; D is undetermined. This CDR3 has 15 residues. Germline assignment: CDR1 KGHSH and CDR2 LQKENI. Trimming took 3 bases from V and 4 from J, leaving 13 bases between them. CDR3 sequence reads: CASSPPMTHYNEQFF. The CDR3 DNA sequence: TGTGCCAGCTCACCCCCCATGACGCATTACAATGAGCAGTTCTTC.

This clonotype was observed a few times. This chain uses TRBV29-1 with TRBJ1-1, with D uncertain. This CDR3 has 12 residues. The germline V gene encodes CDR1 SQVTM and CDR2 ANQGSEA. Trimming shortened V by 6 bases and J by 3 bases, and 11 bases separated the two germline ends. CDR3 amino acids: CSVKRGDTEAFF. CDR3 coding DNA: TGCAGCGTAAAAAGAGGTGACACTGAAGCTTTCTTT. The whole variable domain, remainder taken from reference TRBV29-1 and TRBJ1-1, is SAVISQKPSRDICQRGTSLTIQCQVDSQVTMMFWYRQQPGQSLTLIATANQGSEATYESGFVIDKFPISRPNLTFSTLTVSNMSPEDSSIYLCSVKRGDTEAFFGQGTRLTVV.

In its sample, this clonotype was seen a few times. The chain carries TRBV7-9 and TRBJ1-2, with D hard to call. This CDR3 contains 13 residues. Deletions cut 6 bases from V and 8 bases from J, with 16 bases between. CDR1 is SEHNR, CDR2 FQNEAQ, per germline (reference sequence). In DNA, the CDR3 is TGTGCCAGCAGGATCGGACGTGTGGGAGGCTACACCTTC. Its translation is CASRIGRVGGYTF.

Many counts were recorded for this clonotype. The chain is built from TRBV30 and TRBJ2-7, with a possible D match to TRBD1 (5 bases). This CDR3 spans 12 amino acids. The germline V gene encodes CDR1 GTSNPN and CDR2 SVGIG (reference sequence). Trimming shortened V by 0 bases and J by 6 bases, and 9 bases separated the two germline ends. As DNA, the CDR3 is TGTGCCTGGAGTGTCGTAGGGGCCGAGCAGTACTTC. It codes for CAWSVVGAEQYF.

J is TRBJ1-5 and V is TRBV6-5, with 7 bases lining up with TRBD1. CDR3 length equals 15 residues. V lost 6 bases, J lost 1 base, and 6 bases stayed unmatched. Per germline, CDR1 MNHEY and CDR2 SVGAGI. CDR3 nucleotide sequence: TGTGCCAGCAGGAGCAGACAGGGCAGCAATCAGCCCCAGCATTTT. Its translation: CASRSRQGSNQPQHF.

This clonotype was counted many times. The chain uses TRBV20-1 and TRBJ1-6; possibly TRBD1 for D (6 bases). The germline V and J ends were trimmed by 6 bases and 10 bases, with 22 bases remaining between them. Germline V gene data show CDR1 as DFQATT and CDR2 as SNEGSKA (reference sequence). This CDR3 has 15 residues. The CDR3 region is CSATTLEGVQSPLHF. CDR3 DNA sequence: TGCAGTGCCACCACTCTGGAGGGGGTACAATCACCCCTCCACTTT.

The chain has TRBV20-1 and TRBJ2-5; 11 bases are shared with TRBD2. Germline loops: CDR1 DFQATT, CDR2 SNEGSKA (reference sequence). V shed 6 bases, J shed 1 base, and the junction held 10 bases outside the gene matches. This CDR3 is built from 16 residues. CDR3 residues: CSATPLTSGVQETQYF. CDR3 sequence (DNA): TGCAGTGCGACACCTTTGACTAGCGGGGTCCAAGAGACCCAGTACTTC.

There are many counts of this clonotype. The chain employs TRBV7-9 and TRBJ2-3, with TRBD1 identical over 10 bases. Germline-derived CDR1 and CDR2 are SEHNR and FQNEAQ (reference sequence). The CDR3 has 16 amino acids. With V trimmed by 7 bases and J by 4 bases, 11 bases remained unmatched. CDR3 loop: CASKRAGTGVSDTQYF. In DNA, the CDR3 is TGTGCCAGCAAACGGGCCGGGACAGGGGTATCAGATACGCAGTATTTT.

Ten or more counts support this clonotype. This sequence joins TRBV5-5 and TRBJ1-6; unclear D gene. Germline CDR1 reads SGHKS; CDR2 reads YYEKEE (reference sequence). The V end was cut by 4 bases, the J end by 7 bases, with 9 bases between. This CDR3 has 13 amino acids. The CDR3 is CASSTEMNSPLHF. CDR3 DNA: TGTGCCAGCAGCACGGAGATGAATTCACCCCTCCACTTT. Filled out from reference TRBV5-5 and TRBJ1-6, the complete variable domain reads DAGVTQSPTHLIKTRGQQVTLRCSPISGHKSVSWYQQVLGQGPQFIFQYYEKEERGRGNFPDRFSARQFPNYSSELNVNALLLGDSALYLCASSTEMNSPLHFGNGTRLTVT.

This clonotype was recorded many times. The J gene is TRBJ2-1, the V gene TRBV5-1; TRBD2 is a possible D gene (7 bases). The germline CDR1 and CDR2 sequences are SGHRS and YFSETQ. The CDR3 runs to 15 residues. V gave up 4 bases and J gave up 2 bases, with 13 bases separating them. The CDR3 sequence is CASSRRGATYNEQFF. The CDR3, as DNA: TGCGCCAGCAGCCGACGGGGGGCCACCTACAATGAGCAGTTCTTC. Variable domain in full (rest from reference TRBV5-1 and TRBJ2-1): KAGVTQTPRYLIKTRGQQVTLSCSPISGHRSVSWYQQTPGQGLQFLFEYFSETQRNKGNFPGRFSGRQFSNSRSEMNVSTLELGDSALYLCASSRRGATYNEQFFGPGTRLTVL.

This clonotype came up many times. The V and J genes are TRBV20-1 and TRBJ2-7; 10 bases fit TRBD2. The length of the CDR3 is 15 residues. V lost 3 bases and J lost 4; bases outside the gene matches: 9. Germline CDR1 is DFQATT and CDR2 is SNEGSKA (reference sequence). The CDR3 reads CSARASSGGGYEQYF. DNA of the CDR3: TGCAGTGCTAGGGCTTCTAGCGGGGGTGGTTACGAGCAGTACTTC.

This clonotype was detected only a few times. Here the CDR3 reads CASSLLQSSGANVLTF. As DNA, the CDR3 is TGTGCCAGCAGCCTACTACAGAGCTCTGGGGCCAACGTCCTGACTTTC. This rearrangement joins TRBV6-6 to TRBJ2-6; D is uncertain. There are 16 residues in the CDR3. Trimming took 6 bases from V and 0 from J, leaving 12 bases between them. Germline assignment: CDR1 MNHNY and CDR2 SVGAGI (reference sequence).